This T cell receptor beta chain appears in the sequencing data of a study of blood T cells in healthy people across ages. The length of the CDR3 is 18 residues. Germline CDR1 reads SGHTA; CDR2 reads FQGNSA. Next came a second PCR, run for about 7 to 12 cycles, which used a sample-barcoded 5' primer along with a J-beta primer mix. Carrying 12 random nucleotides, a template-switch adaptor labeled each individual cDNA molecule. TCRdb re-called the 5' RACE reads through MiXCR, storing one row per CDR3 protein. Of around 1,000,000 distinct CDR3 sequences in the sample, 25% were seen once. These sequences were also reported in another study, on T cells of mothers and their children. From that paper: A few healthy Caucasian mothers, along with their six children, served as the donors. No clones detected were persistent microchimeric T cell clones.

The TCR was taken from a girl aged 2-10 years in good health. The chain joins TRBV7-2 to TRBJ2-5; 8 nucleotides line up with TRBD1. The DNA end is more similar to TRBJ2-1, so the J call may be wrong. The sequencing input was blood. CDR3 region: CASSLDRDRYGTYNEQFF. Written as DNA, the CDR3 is TGTGCCAGCAGCTTAGATAGGGACAGGTATGGGACTTACAATGAGCAGTTCTTC.